This T cell receptor (beta chain) was profiled in a study of sequential checkpoint blockade in melanoma. The overall study: Patients were randomized 1:1 to nivolumab-then-ipilimumab or ipilimumab-then-nivolumab first-line. Maintenance nivolumab came after either treatment sequence.

Profiling relied on immunoSEQ multiplex PCR, and the TCRdb table lists in-frame clones only, not all of them. The sample carries some 13,000 clones, over 60% recorded once. V was shortened by 0 bases and J by 2 bases, with 17 bases between the two germline ends. The CDR3 extends over 17 amino acids. The germline V gene has CDR1 SGHNT and CDR2 YYREEE (reference sequence). Treatment meaning: randomized to nivolumab then ipilimumab (arm A) or the reverse (arm B). Live CD3+CD8+ CD19− CD56− cells were sorted from PBMCs. This sequence was found in a human donor with melanoma. This chain links TRBV5-4 with TRBJ2-5; D is possibly TRBD2 (5 bases). Sequences were derived from CD8+ T cells sorted from blood (inferred from file names), sampled from a patient given nivolumab and ipilimumab in sequence. For the CDR3, the DNA is TGTGCCAGCAGCTTGGTACCATACGGAGGTTTGCAAGAGACCCAGTACTTC. This gives the protein CASSLVPYGGLQETQYF.